These T cell receptor beta chains were read from a single sample in a study of shared clonotypes between healthy human individuals. Generated by immunoSEQ multiplex PCR, the TCRdb table keeps only in-frame clones and is missing some. The sample lists about 1,800,000 clones, 85% to 95% seen once, with 1% to 1.5% in the top ten. The specimen was naive CD8+ T cells sorted from blood. Receptor source: a young man in good health. Both conserved end residues are trimmed from each CDR3.

TRBJ2-7,TRBV27,ASSSPRGSYEQY
TRBJ2-7,TRBV5-4,ASSWEVEASYEQY
TRBJ2-3,TRBV6-5,ASSYGGLETDTQY
TRBJ1-3,TRBV28,ASSFGGAGNTIY
TRBJ2-7,TRBV5-1,ASSLAGGTGEQY
TRBJ1-2,TRBV10-2,ASSLGQGEAGYT
TRBJ2-5,TRBV9,ASSGLAGGPQETQY
TRBJ2-7,TRBV29-1,SVEDPQGFMGEQY
TRBJ2-5,TRBV9,ASSYTGLELETQY
TRBJ2-4,TRBV19,ASSIASVYKNIQY
TRBJ2-3,TRBV27,ASSLLAGGGIGQY
TRBJ1-2,TRBV13,ASSPTTGVWGYT
TRBJ2-7,TRBV27,ATRGKTSGEQY
TRBJ2-1,TRBV7-8,ASSFGLAGGDLYNEQF
TRBJ1-1,TRBV9,ASSPGPEAVVTEAF
TRBJ1-1,TRBV6-5,ASSQQGFTEAF
TRBJ2-3,TRBV27,ASSPQGVTKTDTQY
TRBJ1-2,TRBV10-3,AINPTGYGYT
TRBJ1-2,TRBV6-1,ASSGSGASTRYGYT
TRBJ2-7,TRBV6-5,ASSPSWGDYEQY